Listed here is a single TCR beta chain. Antigen unknown. The junction had 11 bases not matched to a gene; V was cut back by 7 bases and J by 8 bases. This CDR3 spans 14 amino acids. Germline V gene lookup returns CDR1 MNHEY and CDR2 SVGEGT. It was RNA transcripts that yielded the amplified TCR beta CDR3 regions. HTBI primers drove first-round RT-PCR of the TCR CDR3. One entry per CDR3 protein results from TCRdb running MiXCR on the multiplex PCR reads. Altogether 360,000 or so distinct CDR3 sequences are present, about 19% being singletons, with the ten largest covering around 4%. This record belongs to a study of T cells in Graves' hyperthyroidism and ophthalmopathy. Overall study findings and caveats: Stable hyperthyroidism was told apart from ophthalmopathy by a model built on 13 V-J features.

No progression to ophthalmopathy during 18 months of follow-up defined stable disease. This TCR was recovered from a woman aged 18-29 years with Graves' hyperthyroidism. Sequencing was done on a sample of blood. The rearrangement links TRBV6-2 or TRBV6-3 to TRBJ1-1; TRBD1 matches at 9 bases. CDR3 bases: TGTGCCAGCATTCCCCGGGACAGGGAGTACGAAGCTTTCTTT. Its translation: CASIPRDREYEAFF.